The 19 T cell receptor beta chains given below trace back to one sample, sequenced in a study of shared clonotypes between healthy human individuals. The method was immunoSEQ multiplex PCR; TCRdb's version includes in-frame clones alone and lacks a portion of them. Of 850,000 to 1,200,000 clones in the sample, about 70% were seen once. Sequencing used memory CD4+ T cells sorted from blood. Subset noted: CD45RA-negative fraction. These receptors came from a man aged 18 to 30 in good health.

The J gene is TRBJ2-1, the V gene TRBV5-1, with 12 bases lining up with TRBD2. Germline V lookup: CDR1 SGHRS, CDR2 YFSETQ. There are 16 residues in the CDR3. V shed 4 bases, J shed 4 bases, and the junction held 6 bases outside the gene matches. The DNA of the CDR3 is TGCGCCAGCAGCACAACTAGCGGGGGGATATACAATGAGCAGTTCTTC. It translates to CASSTTSGGIYNEQFF.

With regard to this clone: This same CDR3 is encoded by further DNA sequences in the sample. This chain links TRBV20-1 with TRBJ2-7; D could derive from TRBD1 or TRBD2 (5 bases each). Per germline, CDR1 DFQATT and CDR2 SNEGSKA (reference sequence). The length of the CDR3 is 11 residues. The germline V and J ends were trimmed by 6 bases and 3 bases, with 9 bases remaining between them. The CDR3 here is CSAGDSYEQYF. CDR3 nucleotides: TGCAGTGCGGGAGACAGCTACGAGCAGTACTTC.

The V and J genes are TRBV18 and TRBJ2-1; D gene uncertain. Trimming removed 2 bases from V and 6 bases from J, with 8 bases in between. The V gene's germline CDR1 is KGHSH and CDR2 LQKENI. CDR3 length: 13 residues. The CDR3 DNA sequence: TGTGCCAGCTCACCAGTAACCGCCAATGAGCAGTTCTTC. Amino acids: CASSPVTANEQFF. The complete variable domain, with remaining parts taken from reference TRBV18 and TRBJ2-1, reads NAGVMQNPRHLVRRRGQEARLRCSPMKGHSHVYWYRQLPEEGLKFMVYLQKENIIDESGMPKERFSAEFPKEGPSILRIQQVVRGDSAAYFCASSPVTANEQFFGPGTRLTVL.

The V call is TRBV5-5, the J call TRBJ2-7; no reliable D call. Germline V gene data show CDR1 as SGHKS and CDR2 as YYEKEE (reference sequence). This CDR3 comprises 15 residues. V lost 0 bases, J lost 0 bases, and 10 bases lay in between. In nucleotides, the CDR3 is TGTGCCAGCAGCTTGGGGCCTATGAGCTCCTACGAGCAGTACTTC. Its translation is CASSLGPMSSYEQYF. Looking up the rest from reference TRBV5-5 and TRBJ2-7 gives the full variable domain: DAGVTQSPTHLIKTRGQQVTLRCSPISGHKSVSWYQQVLGQGPQFIFQYYEKEERGRGNFPDRFSARQFPNYSSELNVNALLLGDSALYLCASSLGPMSSYEQYFGPGTRLTVT.

This clone showed up just a few times. The chain uses TRBV7-2 and TRBJ1-2, with D maybe TRBD1 (5 bases). Per the germline V gene, CDR1 is SGHTA and CDR2 is FQGNSA. CDR3 length: 15 residues. Deletions cut 6 bases from V and 8 bases from J, with 22 bases between. CDR3 loop: CASRLEGNSHRGYTF. Written as DNA, the CDR3 is TGTGCCAGCAGACTAGAGGGGAACAGTCATAGGGGCTACACCTTC.

Worth noting for this clone: This likely reflects a read error, since a far larger clone is one base away. This chain connects TRBV6-1 to TRBJ2-1; 10 bases are a match to TRBD2. Germline loops: CDR1 MNHNS, CDR2 SASEGT. This CDR3 is built from 17 residues. The V and J ends lost 4 bases and 9 bases, in that order; junction bases with no gene match: 15. DNA for the CDR3: TGTGCCAGCAGTGCTTTAAGCGGGGGGGCCGGGTCCGGTGAGCAGTTCTTC. This sequence encodes CASSALSGGAGSGEQFF.

CDR3 residues: CASSRGSGPYGYTF. The DNA of the CDR3 is TGTGCCAGCAGCCGGGGCAGCGGGCCTTATGGCTACACCTTC. J is TRBJ1-2 and V is TRBV7-2; a weak D match, TRBD1 (5 bases). The V gene lost 5 bases and the J gene lost 5 bases, with 15 bases spanning the gap. The CDR3 consists of 14 residues. Germline assignment: CDR1 SGHTA and CDR2 FQGNSA. Using reference TRBV7-2 and TRBJ1-2 for the parts outside the CDR3, the full variable domain is GAGVSQSPSNKVTEKGKDVELRCDPISGHTALYWYRQSLGQGLEFLIYFQGNSAPDKSGLPSDRFSAERTGGSVSTLTIQRTQQEDSAVYLCASSRGSGPYGYTFGSGTRLTVV.

The genes are TRBV11-2 and TRBJ1-1, with D possibly matching TRBD1 (6 bases). Per the germline V gene, CDR1 is SGHAT and CDR2 is FQNNGV. Trimming stripped 5 bases from V and 0 bases from J, with 10 bases between. The CDR3 has 14 residues. The CDR3 DNA sequence: TGTGCCAGCAGCGTCGACAGGTTGAACACTGAAGCTTTCTTT. Its translation: CASSVDRLNTEAFF. Based on the CDR3 plus reference TRBV11-2 and TRBJ1-1, the full variable domain is EAGVAQSPRYKIIEKRQSVAFWCNPISGHATLYWYQQILGQGPKLLIQFQNNGVVDDSQLPKDRFSAERLKGVDSTLKIQPAKLEDSAVYLCASSVDRLNTEAFFGQGTRLTVV.

The rearrangement links TRBV30 to TRBJ2-5; TRBD2 might be the D (7 bases). The germline V gene has CDR1 GTSNPN and CDR2 SVGIG (reference sequence). The CDR3 loop spans 15 amino acids. V lost 1 base to trimming and J lost 3 bases, with 15 bases between them. The CDR3 DNA sequence: TGTGCCTGGAGTGGCGGGGGCGGAGGAAAAGAGACCCAGTACTTC. Translation: CAWSGGGGGKETQYF.

This sequence joins TRBV7-9 and TRBJ2-1; 8 bases are a match to TRBD2. CDR1 SEHNR and CDR2 FQNEAQ come from the germline V gene (reference sequence). V was clipped by 0 bases and J by 2 bases; unmatched bases: 3. The length of the CDR3 is 16 residues. The CDR3 DNA is TGTGCCAGCAGCTTAGCTGCGGGAGGCACCTACAATGAGCAGTTCTTC. It translates to CASSLAAGGTYNEQFF.

This clone was detected a few times. The chain couples TRBV29-1 to TRBJ1-1; D call uncertain. With 4 bases removed from V and 1 base from J, the gap between germline ends came to 19 bases. Per the germline V gene, CDR1 is SQVTM and CDR2 is ANQGSEA. CDR3 length equals 16 residues. The CDR3, as DNA: TGCAGCGTTGGTGGTTCGGATCCAAGAGGGAACACTGAAGCTTTCTTT. The encoded protein is CSVGGSDPRGNTEAFF.

In the case of this clone: This sample also contains other DNA sequences that code for the same CDR3. The J gene is TRBJ2-3, the V gene TRBV5-1; D is unclear. Trimming stripped 0 bases from V and 0 bases from J, with 5 bases between. The CDR3 totals 14 residues. Germline lookup yields CDR1 SGHRS and CDR2 YFSETQ. CDR3: CASSLGSSTDTQYF. Here the CDR3 DNA reads TGCGCCAGCAGCTTGGGAAGCAGCACAGATACGCAGTATTTT.

The rearrangement joins TRBV10-2 to TRBJ2-7; either TRBD1 or TRBD2 may fit D (5 bases each). CDR3 size: 14 residues. The V end lost 7 bases, the J end lost 0 bases, and 13 bases lay between the germline ends. CDR1 and CDR2 from the germline V gene are WSHSY and SAAADI. The CDR3 region is CASTGTDSSYEQYF. Here the CDR3 DNA reads TGCGCCAGCACCGGGACGGATAGCTCCTACGAGCAGTACTTC.

V and J are TRBV5-4 and TRBJ1-2; a weak D match, TRBD1 (6 bases). The CDR3 covers 14 residues. The ends were cut back, 4 bases at V and 4 bases at J, with 14 bases in the middle. Germline-derived CDR1 and CDR2 are SGHNT and YYREEE (reference sequence). The CDR3 sequence: CASSPEGQFYGYTF. The CDR3 DNA is TGTGCCAGCAGCCCGGAAGGACAGTTCTATGGCTACACCTTC.

V gene TRBV5-1 combines with J gene TRBJ2-1, with 8 positions matching TRBD2. CDR3 size: 16 residues. With 5 bases clipped from V and 6 bases from J, the junction kept 13 bases outside the gene matches. Germline CDR1 and CDR2: SGHRS and YFSETQ. CDR3 bases: TGCGCCAGCAGGACCCCGGGACTAGTGGGGGGCAATGAGCAGTTCTTC. This gives the protein CASRTPGLVGGNEQFF.

The chain carries TRBV9 and TRBJ2-7; 9 bases match TRBD2. The length of the CDR3 is 15 residues. The V gene's germline CDR1 is SGDLS and CDR2 YYNGEE. V lost 4 bases, J lost 4 bases, and 9 bases stayed unmatched. The CDR3 DNA follows: TGTGCCAGCAGCCCGCGGACTAGCGCAGAATACGAGCAGTACTTC. It specifies CASSPRTSAEYEQYF.

This sequence joins TRBV5-6 and TRBJ2-5; 10 nucleotides agree with TRBD1. Looked up from germline, CDR1 is SGHDT and CDR2 is YYEEEE. V trimming: 4 bases; J trimming: 2 bases; junction bases outside the gene matches: 2. CDR3 size: 14 residues. The CDR3 bases are TGTGCCAGCAGCCAGGACAGGGGGCAAGAGACCCAGTACTTC. It is translated as CASSQDRGQETQYF.

The CDR3 sequence is CASSSSADTQYF. As DNA, the CDR3 is TGTGCCAGCAGCTCTAGCGCAGATACGCAGTATTTT. The chain uses TRBV11-3 and TRBJ2-3; the D gene is possibly TRBD2 (6 bases). Looked up from germline, CDR1 is SGHNT and CDR2 is YENEEA. The CDR3 runs 12 residues. V was pared by 4 bases and J by 4 bases, with 6 bases between.

This clone was counted a single time. V gene TRBV6-1 combines with J gene TRBJ1-6, with D uncertain. The CDR3 is 11 residues long. Germline V gene sequence: CDR1 MNHNS, CDR2 SASEGT. The V end was cut by 5 bases, the J end by 13 bases, with 9 bases between. The CDR3 reads CASSLGAPLHF. The CDR3 bases are TGTGCCAGCAGTCTAGGTGCGCCCCTCCACTTT.